This TCR beta chain was retrieved from a study of cytomegalovirus exposure and HLA in healthy donors. In the study overall: Earlier findings included 100 million to 130 million unique TCR beta sequences obtained from 150 million to 200 million T cells.

In germline, CDR1 is SEHNR, CDR2 FQNEAQ (reference sequence). There are 10 residues in the CDR3. In the case of this clone: As yet, its antigen is unknown. At one end, the junction sequence differs from germline, possibly due to a read error.

Study results and caveats: Reported findings show TCR beta sequences accurately forecast HLA-A and HLA-B alleles in most subjects.

Amplification used 60 Vbeta primers and 13 Jbeta primers. Profiling relied on immunoSEQ multiplex PCR, and the TCRdb table lists in-frame clones only, not all of them. Of about 160,000 clones in the sample, around 64% were seen once. The TCR originated in a woman in her 30s in good health and CMV-seronegative. What was sequenced was PBMCs. The chain is built from TRBV7-9 and TRBJ1-2, with D hard to call. CDR3 loop: CSSSLGSDTF. The CDR3 region has the DNA TGTTCCAGCAGCCTCGGGTCAGACACCTTC.